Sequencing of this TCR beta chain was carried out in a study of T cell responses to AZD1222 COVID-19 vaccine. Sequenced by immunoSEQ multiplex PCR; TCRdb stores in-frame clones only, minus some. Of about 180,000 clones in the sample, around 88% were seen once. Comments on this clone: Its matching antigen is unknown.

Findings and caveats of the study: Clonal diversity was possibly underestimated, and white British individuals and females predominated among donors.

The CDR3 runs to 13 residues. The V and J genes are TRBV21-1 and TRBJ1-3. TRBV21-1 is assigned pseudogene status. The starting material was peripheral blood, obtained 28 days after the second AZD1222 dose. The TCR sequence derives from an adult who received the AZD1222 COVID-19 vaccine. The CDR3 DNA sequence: TGTGCCAGCAGGGGGAGGGCTGGAAACACCATATATTTT. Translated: CASRGRAGNTIYF.